This TCR beta chain was sequenced for a study of technical replicates of blood from a handful of donors. In germline, CDR1 is SGHRS, CDR2 YFSETQ. There are 14 residues in the CDR3. V lost 0 bases and J 5 bases, leaving 11 bases between the germline ends. TCRdb keeps only in-frame clones here, not all; method: immunoSEQ multiplex PCR. There are about 75,000 clones in the sample; 95% to 97% occur only once, and 0.18% lies in the top ten. Sequenced: T cells isolated from PBMCs. This chain uses TRBV5-1 with TRBJ2-5; D ambiguous. This TCR was sampled from a human donor in good health. CDR3 coding DNA: TGCGCCAGCAGCTTGGCTGTGCTCCGGGAGACCCAGTACTTC. This translates into CASSLAVLRETQYF.